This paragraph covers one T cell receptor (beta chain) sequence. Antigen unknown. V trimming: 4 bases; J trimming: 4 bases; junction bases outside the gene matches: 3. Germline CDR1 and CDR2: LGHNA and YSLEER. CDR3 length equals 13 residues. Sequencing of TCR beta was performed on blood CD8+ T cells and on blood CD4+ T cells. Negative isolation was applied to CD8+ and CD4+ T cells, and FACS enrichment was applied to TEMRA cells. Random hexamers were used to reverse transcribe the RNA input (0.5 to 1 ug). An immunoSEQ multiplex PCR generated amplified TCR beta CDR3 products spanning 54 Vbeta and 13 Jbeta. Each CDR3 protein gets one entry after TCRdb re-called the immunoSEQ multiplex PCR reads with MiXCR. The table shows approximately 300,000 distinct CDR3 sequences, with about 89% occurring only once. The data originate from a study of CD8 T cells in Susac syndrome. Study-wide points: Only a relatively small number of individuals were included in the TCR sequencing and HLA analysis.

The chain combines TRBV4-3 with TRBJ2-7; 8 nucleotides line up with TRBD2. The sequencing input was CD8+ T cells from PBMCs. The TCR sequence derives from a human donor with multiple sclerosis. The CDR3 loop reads CASSPAGEYEQYF. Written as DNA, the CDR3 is TGCGCCAGCAGCCCAGCGGGAGAATACGAGCAGTACTTC.